This TCR beta chain was obtained from a study of blood T cells in healthy people across ages. This CDR3 region has 15 residues. Sample-barcoded 5' priming and a J-beta primer mix drove a second PCR of roughly 6 to 12 cycles. TCRdb redid the calling of the 5' RACE reads with MiXCR, one entry per CDR3 protein. The table records 870,000 or so distinct CDR3 sequences, under 35% of them present only once. Sequencing was done on a sample of blood. The chain links TRBV21-1 to TRBJ1-5. TRBV21-1 is recorded as a pseudogene. This clonotype was sampled from a woman at least 80 years old in good health. Here the CDR3 reads CASSKGAINDQPQHF. CDR3 DNA: TGTGCCAGCAGCAAAGGCGCCATTAACGATCAGCCCCAGCATTTT.